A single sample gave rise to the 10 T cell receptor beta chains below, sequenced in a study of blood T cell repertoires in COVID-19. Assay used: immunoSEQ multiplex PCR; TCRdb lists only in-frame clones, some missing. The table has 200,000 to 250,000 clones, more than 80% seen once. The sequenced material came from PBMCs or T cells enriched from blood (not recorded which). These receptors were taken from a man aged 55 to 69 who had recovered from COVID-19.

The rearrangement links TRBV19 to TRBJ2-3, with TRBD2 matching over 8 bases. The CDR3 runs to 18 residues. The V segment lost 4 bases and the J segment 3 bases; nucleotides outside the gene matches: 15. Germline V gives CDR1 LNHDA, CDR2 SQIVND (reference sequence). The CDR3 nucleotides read TGTGCCAGTAGTAACCCCCGGGGGAGCGGGGGAGGGACAGATACGCAGTATTTT. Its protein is CASSNPRGSGGGTDTQYF.

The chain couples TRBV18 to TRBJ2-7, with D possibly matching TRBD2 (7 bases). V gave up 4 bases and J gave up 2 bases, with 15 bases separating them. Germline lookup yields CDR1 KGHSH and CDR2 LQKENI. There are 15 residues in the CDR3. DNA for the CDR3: TGTGCCAGCTCACAAGGGGGGGCAGGGCCCTACGAGCAGTACTTC. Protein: CASSQGGAGPYEQYF.

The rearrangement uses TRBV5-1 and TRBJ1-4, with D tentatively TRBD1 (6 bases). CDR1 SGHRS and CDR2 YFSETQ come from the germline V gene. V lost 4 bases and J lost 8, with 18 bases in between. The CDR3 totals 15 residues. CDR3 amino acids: CASSRGGRGKEKLFF. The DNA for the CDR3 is TGCGCCAGCAGCCGCGGGGGGCGCGGGAAAGAAAAACTGTTTTTT.

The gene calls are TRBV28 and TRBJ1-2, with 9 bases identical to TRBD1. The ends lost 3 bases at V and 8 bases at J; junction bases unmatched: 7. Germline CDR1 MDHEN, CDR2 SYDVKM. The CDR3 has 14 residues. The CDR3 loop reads CASSFGTGYKGYTF. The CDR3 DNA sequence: TGTGCCAGCAGTTTTGGGACAGGGTATAAAGGCTACACCTTC.

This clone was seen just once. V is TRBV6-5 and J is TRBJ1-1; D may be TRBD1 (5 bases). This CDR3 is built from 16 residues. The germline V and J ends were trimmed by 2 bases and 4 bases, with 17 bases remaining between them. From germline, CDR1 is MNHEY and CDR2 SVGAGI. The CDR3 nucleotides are TGTGCCAGCAGTTACAGGGGTCTGACTTTCTCCACTGAAGCTTTCTTT. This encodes CASSYRGLTFSTEAFF.

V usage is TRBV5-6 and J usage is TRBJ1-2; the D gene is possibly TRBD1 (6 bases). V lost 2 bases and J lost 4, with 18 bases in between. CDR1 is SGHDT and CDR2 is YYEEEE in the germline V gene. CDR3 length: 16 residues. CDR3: CASSLGGAARTYGYTF. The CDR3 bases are TGTGCCAGCAGCTTAGGGGGGGCGGCACGAACCTATGGCTACACCTTC.

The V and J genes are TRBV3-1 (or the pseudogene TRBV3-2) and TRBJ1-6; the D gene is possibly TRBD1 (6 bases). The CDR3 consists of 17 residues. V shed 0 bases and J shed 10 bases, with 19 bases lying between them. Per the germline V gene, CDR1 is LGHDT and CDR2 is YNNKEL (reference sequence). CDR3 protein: CASSQDRATGRWSPLHF. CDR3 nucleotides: TGTGCCAGCAGCCAAGACCGTGCGACAGGTCGATGGTCACCCCTCCACTTT.

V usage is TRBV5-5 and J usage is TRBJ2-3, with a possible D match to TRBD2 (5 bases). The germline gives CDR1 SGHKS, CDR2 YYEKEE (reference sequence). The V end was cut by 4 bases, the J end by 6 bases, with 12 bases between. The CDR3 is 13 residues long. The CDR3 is CASSPDSTDTQYF. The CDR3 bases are TGTGCCAGCAGCCCGGACTCTACTGATACGCAGTATTTT.

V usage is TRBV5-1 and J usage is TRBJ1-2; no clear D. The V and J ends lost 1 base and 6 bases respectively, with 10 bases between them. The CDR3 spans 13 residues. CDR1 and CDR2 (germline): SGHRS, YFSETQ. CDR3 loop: CASSLSGGDGYTF. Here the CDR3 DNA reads TGCGCCAGCAGCTTGTCAGGAGGCGATGGCTACACCTTC.

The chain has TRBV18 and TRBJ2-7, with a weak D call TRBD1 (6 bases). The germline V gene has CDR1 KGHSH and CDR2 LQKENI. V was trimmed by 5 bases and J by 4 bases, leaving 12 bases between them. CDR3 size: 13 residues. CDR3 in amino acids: CASSTDRRYEQYF. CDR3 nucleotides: TGTGCCAGCTCAACAGACAGGCGATACGAGCAGTACTTC.